The 25 T cell receptor beta chains listed next were all sequenced from one sample in a study of T cells in Graves' hyperthyroidism and ophthalmopathy. Amplification targeted TCR beta CDR3 regions from RNA transcripts. In the first-round RT-PCR of the TCR CDR3, the HTBI primer set was used. TCRdb ran MiXCR on the multiplex PCR reads and lists one entry per CDR3 protein. The sample yields over 300,000 distinct CDR3 sequences, approximately 15% seen once. Sequenced input: blood. These receptors were obtained from a woman in her fifties or sixties with Graves' hyperthyroidism.

The chain couples TRBV19 to TRBJ2-7; D assignment may be TRBD1 or TRBD2 (6 bases each). Trimming took off 3 bases at V and 4 bases at J, with 16 bases between the two ends. Germline V CDR1 and CDR2: LNHDA, SQIVND (reference sequence). The CDR3 has 15 amino acids. CDR3 coding DNA: TGTGCCAGTAGTATGGGGGCGGGGACAACTTACGAGCAGTACTTC. This codes for CASSMGAGTTYEQYF. Complete variable domain (other parts from reference TRBV19 and TRBJ2-7): DGGITQSPKYLFRKEGQNVTLSCEQNLNHDAMYWYRQDPGQGLRLIYYSQIVNDFQKGDIAEGYSVSREKKESFPLTVTSAQKNPTAFYLCASSMGAGTTYEQYFGPGTRLTVT.

This clonotype was counted ten times or more. CDR3 in amino acids: CASNKIGLSGRDTQYF. The CDR3 nucleotides read TGTGCCAGCAATAAAATAGGGTTGAGCGGGAGAGATACGCAGTATTTT. The chain recombines TRBV28 with TRBJ2-3; 8 bases match TRBD2. Trimming took 7 bases from V and 5 from J; bases not matched to a gene: 14. The CDR3 sequence is 16 residues long. The V gene's germline CDR1 is MDHEN and CDR2 SYDVKM.

The J gene is TRBJ1-2, the V gene TRBV9; D may be TRBD1 (5 bases). V was pared by 3 bases and J by 2 bases, with 14 bases between. The CDR3 length is 15 residues. CDR1 SGDLS and CDR2 YYNGEE come from the germline V gene. As DNA, the CDR3 is TGTGCCAGCAGCGGGGAAGGCAGGGCAAACTATGGCTACACCTTC. It is translated as CASSGEGRANYGYTF.

This clonotype was found many times. This chain connects TRBV2 to TRBJ2-1; 8 bases are shared with TRBD2. Unmatched junction bases numbered 6, after V lost 2 bases and J lost 6 bases. There are 15 residues in the CDR3. CDR1 is SNHLY, CDR2 FYNNEI, per germline. The CDR3 DNA follows: TGTGCCAGCAGTGAATTCGGCGGGAGGTTCAATGAGCAGTTCTTC. It codes for CASSEFGGRFNEQFF.

The sample holds many counts of this clonotype. The V gene is TRBV2, the J gene TRBJ1-3; 9 nucleotides align to TRBD1. Unmatched junction bases numbered 6, after V lost 5 bases and J lost 4 bases. This CDR3 has 15 amino acids. Germline V gene data show CDR1 as SNHLY and CDR2 as FYNNEI. The CDR3 loop reads CASSQQTGGGNTIYF. CDR3 DNA: TGTGCCAGCAGTCAACAGACAGGGGGAGGAAACACCATATATTTT.

In this sample, this clonotype turned up a few times. J is TRBJ2-2 and V is TRBV7-6, with D unclear. The germline gives CDR1 SGHVS, CDR2 FNYEAQ. The CDR3 is 15 residues long. Trimming removed 3 bases at V and 4 bases at J, with 12 bases between. The CDR3, as DNA: TGTGCCAGCAGCTTCTATATGAGAAGCACCGGGGAGCTGTTTTTT. As protein: CASSFYMRSTGELFF. The full variable domain, rest sourced from reference TRBV7-6 and TRBJ2-2, is GAGVSQSPRYKVTKRGQDVALRCDPISGHVSLYWYRQALGQGPEFLTYFNYEAQQDKSGLPNDRFSAERPEGSISTLTIQRTEQRDSAMYRCASSFYMRSTGELFFGEGSRLTVL.

The V and J genes are TRBV2 and TRBJ2-7; the match to TRBD1 covers 11 bases. CDR1 is SNHLY and CDR2 is FYNNEI in the germline V gene. The CDR3 is 16 amino acids. V lost 4 bases and J lost 6; bases outside the gene matches: 11. CDR3 coding DNA: TGTGCCAGCAGTGTAGGGGCTAGCGGGACAGGGGGCGAGCAGTACTTC. This codes for CASSVGASGTGGEQYF.

This clonotype appeared a few times. The chain carries TRBV7-6 and TRBJ2-7, with 10 bases matching TRBD2. V shed 2 bases and J 0 bases; nucleotides not matched to a gene: 4. The V gene's germline CDR1 is SGHVS and CDR2 FNYEAQ. The CDR3 loop spans 16 amino acids. CDR3 in DNA: TGTGCCAGCAGCTTAATAGCGGGAGGCTACTCCTACGAGCAGTACTTC. Its translation is CASSLIAGGYSYEQYF.

A few counts support this clonotype. This chain connects TRBV9 to TRBJ2-5; 14 bases are a match to TRBD2. With 3 bases clipped from V and 5 bases from J, the junction kept 3 bases outside the gene matches. The CDR3 spans 15 residues. The germline V gene encodes CDR1 SGDLS and CDR2 YYNGEE. CDR3 in amino acids: CASSGGLAGDETQYF. The DNA for the CDR3 is TGTGCCAGCAGCGGGGGACTAGCGGGAGACGAGACCCAGTACTTC.

This clonotype was seen repeatedly, ten times or more. J is TRBJ1-5 and V is TRBV6-1; D gene uncertain. Germline-derived CDR1 and CDR2 are MNHNS and SASEGT. Trimming left V 9 bases short and J 1 base short, with 16 bases between. There are 15 residues in the CDR3. CDR3 in amino acids: CASCFGSRSNQPQHF. The DNA of the CDR3 is TGTGCCAGTTGCTTTGGCTCCCGGAGCAATCAGCCCCAGCATTTT.

The V call is TRBV5-5, the J call TRBJ2-5, with D perhaps matching TRBD1 (6 bases). The CDR3 sequence is 14 residues long. V was cut by 5 bases and J by 0 bases, with 11 bases left in between. Per germline, CDR1 SGHKS and CDR2 YYEKEE (reference sequence). CDR3 coding DNA: TGTGCCAGCAGGCCTACAGGGTACCAAGAGACCCAGTACTTC. Translated, it gives CASRPTGYQETQYF. The full variable domain, with the rest looked up from reference TRBV5-5 and TRBJ2-5, is DAGVTQSPTHLIKTRGQQVTLRCSPISGHKSVSWYQQVLGQGPQFIFQYYEKEERGRGNFPDRFSARQFPNYSSELNVNALLLGDSALYLCASRPTGYQETQYFGPGTRLLVL.

This clonotype was seen more than once but under ten times. The chain couples TRBV6-1 to TRBJ2-5, with D possibly matching TRBD2 (5 bases). V dropped 8 bases and J dropped 0 bases, with 19 bases sitting between them. CDR3 length equals 16 residues. Germline V CDR1 and CDR2: MNHNS, SASEGT. CDR3 loop: CASGPRRGTYQETQYF. The CDR3, as DNA: TGTGCCAGCGGCCCTCGACGGGGTACCTACCAAGAGACCCAGTACTTC.

This clonotype appeared many times. The J gene is TRBJ2-7, the V gene TRBV7-9, with 8 bases lining up with TRBD1. The CDR3 consists of 13 residues. Trimming at V came to 5 bases and at J to 6 bases, leaving 6 bases not matched to a gene. Germline V gene sequence: CDR1 SEHNR, CDR2 FQNEAQ (reference sequence). CDR3 loop: CASSPLQGGEQYF. The DNA for the CDR3 is TGTGCCAGCAGCCCTCTACAGGGGGGCGAGCAGTACTTC.

This clonotype occurred many times. The DNA of the CDR3 is TGTGCCAGCAGCCCATCCCAAGACAAAAACATTCAGTACTTC. Translating gives CASSPSQDKNIQYF. The J gene is TRBJ2-4, the V gene TRBV13; D call uncertain. The CDR3 is made up of 14 amino acids. V was shortened by 5 bases and J by 3 bases, with 11 bases between the two germline ends. The germline V gene has CDR1 PRHDT and CDR2 FYEKMQ (reference sequence).

This clonotype was detected ten times or more. The V and J genes are TRBV7-6 and TRBJ1-2; 7 nucleotides agree with TRBD1. CDR1 and CDR2 (germline): SGHVS, FNYEAQ. This CDR3 has 14 amino acids. Unmatched junction bases numbered 8, after V lost 2 bases and J lost 8 bases. The CDR3 sequence is CASSLQGGLRGYTF. CDR3 coding DNA: TGTGCCAGCAGCTTACAGGGGGGGCTACGGGGCTACACCTTC.

This clonotype was observed a handful of times. J is TRBJ2-3 and V is TRBV29-1; maybe TRBD2 (5 bases). From germline, CDR1 is SQVTM and CDR2 ANQGSEA. Trimming took off 4 bases at V and 2 bases at J, with 13 bases between the two ends. The CDR3 runs to 14 residues. The DNA for the CDR3 is TGCAGCGTTGGGGCCCTCGGGAACACAGATACGCAGTATTTT. It yields the protein CSVGALGNTDTQYF.

The chain has TRBV6-1 and TRBJ1-6; 7 positions match TRBD1. CDR1 is MNHNS, CDR2 SASEGT, per germline. Trimming removed 5 bases from V and 10 bases from J; junction bases left unmatched: 11. The CDR3 length is 15 residues. This chain's CDR3 is CASSRSEGGGSPLHF. CDR3 sequence (DNA): TGTGCCAGCAGTCGGAGTGAAGGGGGCGGGTCACCCCTCCACTTT.

The chain combines TRBV7-3 with TRBJ2-1, with 16 bases lining up with TRBD2. This CDR3 is built from 17 residues. In germline, CDR1 is SGHTA, CDR2 FQGTGA. J gave up 9 bases and V 2 bases, and 7 bases lay outside the gene matches. The CDR3 loop reads CASSLQQGLAGGFEQFF. For the CDR3, the DNA is TGTGCCAGCAGCTTACAACAGGGACTAGCGGGAGGGTTTGAGCAGTTCTTC.

This clonotype was recorded many times. The J gene is TRBJ2-5, the V gene TRBV11-3, with a possible D match to TRBD2 (5 bases). V lost 5 bases and J lost 5, with 12 bases in between. Germline V lookup: CDR1 SGHNT, CDR2 YENEEA. The CDR3 covers 13 residues. CDR3 amino acids: CASSRDLEETQYF. The CDR3 DNA reads TGTGCCAGCAGCCGGGATTTAGAGGAGACCCAGTACTTC.

This clonotype was found many times. Written as DNA, the CDR3 is TGTGCCAGTAGTGACTCCTCGGACAGGGGCTATGGCTACACCTTC. Protein: CASSDSSDRGYGYTF. The chain carries TRBV19 and TRBJ1-2, with 9 positions matching TRBD1. The length of the CDR3 is 15 residues. The ends lost 5 bases at V and 4 bases at J; junction bases unmatched: 8. CDR1 and CDR2 (germline): LNHDA, SQIVND (reference sequence).

The chain links TRBV6-1 to TRBJ2-4; 11 nucleotides agree with TRBD2. The J segment lost 5 bases and the V segment lost 6 bases, leaving 3 bases of the junction unmatched. CDR3 size: 14 residues. Per the germline V gene, CDR1 is MNHNS and CDR2 is SASEGT. CDR3 region: CASRRGLAENIQYF. The DNA for the CDR3 is TGTGCCAGCAGACGGGGACTAGCGGAAAACATTCAGTACTTC.

This clonotype was counted many times. The V gene is TRBV28, the J gene TRBJ1-5; perhaps TRBD1 as D (6 bases). The CDR3 has 15 residues. Germline CDR1 MDHEN, CDR2 SYDVKM. The V end lost 3 bases, the J end lost 0 bases, and 9 bases lay between the germline ends. CDR3 amino acids: CASSLIQGSNQPQHF. CDR3 nucleotide sequence: TGTGCCAGCAGTTTGATACAGGGTAGCAATCAGCCCCAGCATTTT.

The table lists this clonotype with many counts. This chain connects TRBV10-3 to TRBJ2-7; 7 bases line up with TRBD1. Germline CDR1 and CDR2: ENHRY and SYGVKD. The CDR3 is 14 residues long. V trimming: 3 bases; J trimming: 1 base; junction bases outside the gene matches: 3. The CDR3 sequence: CAISEPGQSYEQYF. CDR3 DNA: TGTGCCATCAGTGAACCGGGACAGTCCTACGAGCAGTACTTC.

This clonotype was seen at least ten times. The chain joins TRBV6-1 to TRBJ2-7; TRBD2 matches at 7 bases. V shed 3 bases and J 6 bases; nucleotides not matched to a gene: 11. This CDR3 has 15 amino acids. Germline V gene sequence: CDR1 MNHNS, CDR2 SASEGT. The CDR3 DNA follows: TGTGCCAGCAGTGATGGGGGAGGGCCGGGACTCGAGCAGTACTTC. Translating gives CASSDGGGPGLEQYF.

This clonotype was counted many times. The rearrangement uses TRBV12-5 and TRBJ2-1, with D possibly TRBD2 on 6 matching bases. The V gene lost 6 bases and the J gene lost 0 bases, with 9 bases spanning the gap. Per the germline V gene, CDR1 is LGHNT and CDR2 is FRNRAP. The CDR3 consists of 14 residues. CDR3 in amino acids: CASGAGNSYNEQFF. CDR3 nucleotide sequence: TGTGCTAGTGGGGCGGGAAACTCCTACAATGAGCAGTTCTTC.